Only a few counts were recorded for the clone carrying this T cell receptor (beta chain). Its antigen is unknown. These data belong to a study of glioma-infiltrating T cells. Broader study findings: Tissue-blood divergence was below expectation in non-neoplastic patients, above in gliomas. Very few CDR3 sequences were shared between tissue and blood.

Amplification of TCR alpha and beta CDR3 regions from RNA used iRepertoire nested multiplex PCR. Input was about 100-450 ng of tissue mRNA or PBMC total RNA. TCRdb passed the multiplex PCR reads through MiXCR, listing each CDR3 protein once. The sample records approximately 110,000 distinct CDR3 sequences, 25% to 30% being singletons. The CDR3 consists of 12 residues. Trimming at V came to 6 bases and at J to 2 bases, leaving 1 base not matched to a gene. CDR1 and CDR2 from the germline V gene are SQVTM and ANQGSEA. Sequencing used glioma tissue, nonneoplastic brain tissue, or PBMCs (not recorded which). The receptor was derived from a human donor with low-grade glioma or glioblastoma, undergoing nonglioma brain surgery, or in good health (not recorded which). The chain links TRBV29-1 to TRBJ1-5; the match to TRBD1 covers 7 bases. In nucleotides, the CDR3 is TGCAGCGTGGGACAGCGCAATCAGCCCCAGCATTTT. It codes for CSVGQRNQPQHF.